A single sample is the source of the 8 T cell receptor beta chains below, sequenced in a study of T cells in tuberculosis. Profiling relied on immunoSEQ multiplex PCR, and the TCRdb table lists in-frame clones only, not all of them. The profile covers tens of thousands of clones, with about 85% appearing a single time and under 15% taken by the ten largest. As to time point: new active TB diagnosis, blood taken before or within 7 days of starting treatment. The specimen was PBMCs, collected at tuberculosis diagnosis. The receptor source for this set is an adult with tuberculosis.

About this clone: At one end the junction does not follow the germline gene, possibly because of a read error. The chain recombines TRBV7-9 with TRBJ1-2, with D possibly matching TRBD1 (6 bases). The germline gives CDR1 SEHNR, CDR2 FQNEAQ (reference sequence). This CDR3 is built from 11 residues. CDR3 protein: CASSLSDSGDF. Here the CDR3 DNA reads TGTGCCAGCAGCTTATCGGACAGCGGCGACTTC.

By its share, this clone is medium-sized (0.01 to 0.1%). CDR3 in amino acids: CASSRSLTGTEQYF. CDR3 nucleotides: TGTGCCAGCAGCCGGAGTCTGACAGGGACCGAGCAGTACTTC. The chain carries TRBV14 and TRBJ2-7, with 7 bases identical to TRBD1. The length of the CDR3 is 14 residues. V lost 4 bases, J lost 6 bases, and 9 bases stayed unmatched. CDR1 and CDR2 (germline): SGHDN, FVKESK.

V and J are TRBV19 and TRBJ2-1, with 9 bases aligning to TRBD1. The junction had 13 bases not matched to a gene; V was cut back by 4 bases and J by 0 bases. The CDR3 consists of 19 residues. Germline CDR1 reads LNHDA; CDR2 reads SQIVND (reference sequence). CDR3 nucleotide sequence: TGTGCCAGTAGTAGGACGGGACAGGGTAGACGTAGCTCCTACAATGAGCAGTTCTTC. Protein sequence: CASSRTGQGRRSSYNEQFF.

This chain connects TRBV7-9 to TRBJ2-3, with 9 bases that match TRBD2. V lost 5 bases to trimming and J lost 8 bases; unmatched junction nucleotides: 5. Germline CDR1 is SEHNR and CDR2 is FQNEAQ (reference sequence). There are 13 residues in the CDR3. This chain's CDR3 is CASSPPGLATQYF. The CDR3 DNA follows: TGTGCCAGCAGCCCCCCGGGACTAGCTACGCAGTATTTT.

The V call is TRBV5-5, the J call TRBJ1-1; no clear D gene. The germline V gene has CDR1 SGHKS and CDR2 YYEKEE (reference sequence). The CDR3 extends over 16 amino acids. Deletions cut 0 bases from V and 0 bases from J, with 12 bases between. The CDR3 sequence: CASSLGLSRMNTEAFF. As DNA, the CDR3 is TGTGCCAGCAGCTTGGGTCTGTCCAGGATGAACACTGAAGCTTTCTTT.

Here the CDR3 reads CASSAPGQGYGYTF. DNA of the CDR3: TGTGCCAGCAGCGCTCCGGGACAGGGGTATGGCTACACCTTC. The chain has TRBV7-2 and TRBJ1-2; 10 bases agree with TRBD1. Trimming took 5 bases from V and 5 from J; bases not matched to a gene: 5. Germline lookup yields CDR1 SGHTA and CDR2 FQGNSA. The CDR3 runs to 14 residues.

This chain links TRBV7-9 with TRBJ1-4, with D perhaps matching TRBD1 (5 bases). V was clipped by 4 bases and J by 5 bases, with 17 bases between them. The length of the CDR3 is 16 residues. The germline V gene encodes CDR1 SEHNR and CDR2 FQNEAQ (reference sequence). CDR3 DNA: TGTGCCAGCAGCTCGCGCCGCGGGGGGGTGAATGAAAAACTGTTTTTT. Translating it yields CASSSRRGGVNEKLFF. Together with reference TRBV7-9 and TRBJ1-4, the CDR3 gives the full variable domain: DTGVSQNPRHKITKRGQNVTFRCDPISEHNRLYWYRQTLGQGPEFLTYFQNEAQLEKSRLLSDRFSAERPKGSFSTLEIQRTEQGDSAMYLCASSSRRGGVNEKLFFGSGTQLSVL.

V usage is TRBV5-4 and J usage is TRBJ2-7, with D hard to call. V was shortened by 1 base and J by 6 bases, with 11 bases between the two germline ends. Germline-derived CDR1 and CDR2 are SGHNT and YYREEE (reference sequence). The CDR3 has 13 residues. CDR3 DNA sequence: TGTGCCAGCAGCTTGTTAGCAGCTTCCGAGCAGTACTTC. It translates to CASSLLAASEQYF.